This TCR beta chain came from a study of blood T cell repertoires in COVID-19. Study summary: Samples of COVID-19 (acute and convalescent) were obtained from the United States, Italy and Spain. Sources were T cells, B-cell-depleted T cells, or PBMCs; the material itself was cDNA or gDNA.

This CDR3 comprises 16 residues. Germline loops: CDR1 KGHSH, CDR2 LQKENI. V was cut by 5 bases and J by 0 bases, with 13 bases left in between. Original processing notes: By means of reference gene primer amplification, nucleated cell counts were estimated. Profiling relied on immunoSEQ multiplex PCR, and the TCRdb table lists in-frame clones only, not all of them. Clone size and V and J calls were adopted from that table, with D and trimming inferred from the DNA. The sample shows over 55,000 clones, almost 85% of them seen only once. The source is a man in his fifties with active COVID-19. Sequenced input: peripheral blood. This chain connects TRBV18 to TRBJ2-2; possibly TRBD1 for D (6 bases). CDR3 nucleotide sequence: TGTGCCAGCTCAACTATTACAGGGACGAACACCGGGGAGCTGTTTTTT. It yields the protein CASSTITGTNTGELFF. The full variable domain, completed using reference TRBV18 and TRBJ2-2, is NAGVMQNPRHLVRRRGQEARLRCSPMKGHSHVYWYRQLPEEGLKFMVYLQKENIIDESGMPKERFSAEFPKEGPSILRIQQVVRGDSAAYFCASSTITGTNTGELFFGEGSRLTVL.